This TCR beta chain comes out of a study of memory CD4+ T cells and cytomegalovirus serostatus. Between the trimmed V and J ends, which lost 0 bases and 3 bases, there was a span of 14 bases. The CDR3 is made up of 16 amino acids. Germline CDR1 reads SGHAT; CDR2 reads FQNNGV. The sort gate was single viable CD3+CD4+CD8-CD45RO+ cells for memory CD4+ T cells. TCRdb's table, derived via immunoSEQ multiplex PCR, lists solely in-frame clones and lacks some. This sample has approximately 70,000 clones, with roughly 76% found just once. This sequence was found in an adult in good health and CMV-seropositive. The sequencing sample was made of memory CD4+ T cells from blood. The chain combines TRBV11-2 with TRBJ1-2; a possible D gene is TRBD1 (5 bases). This CDR3 reads CASSLDTRVFDYGYTF. Written as DNA, the CDR3 is TGTGCCAGCAGCTTAGATACCAGGGTTTTTGACTATGGCTACACCTTC. The variable domain in full, completed from reference TRBV11-2 and TRBJ1-2, reads EAGVAQSPRYKIIEKRQSVAFWCNPISGHATLYWYQQILGQGPKLLIQFQNNGVVDDSQLPKDRFSAERLKGVDSTLKIQPAKLEDSAVYLCASSLDTRVFDYGYTFGSGTRLTVV.